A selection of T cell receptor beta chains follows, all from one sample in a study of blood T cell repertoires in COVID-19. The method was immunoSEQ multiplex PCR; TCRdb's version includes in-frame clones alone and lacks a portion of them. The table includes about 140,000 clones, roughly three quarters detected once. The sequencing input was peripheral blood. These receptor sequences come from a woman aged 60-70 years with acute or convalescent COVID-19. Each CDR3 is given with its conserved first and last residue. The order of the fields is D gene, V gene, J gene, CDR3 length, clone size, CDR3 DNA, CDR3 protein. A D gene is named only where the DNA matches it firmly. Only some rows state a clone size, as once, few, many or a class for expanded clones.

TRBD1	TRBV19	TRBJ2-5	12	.	TGTGCCAGTAGTATTTCAGGACAGGACCTGTACTTC	CASSISGQDLYF
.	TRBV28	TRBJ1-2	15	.	TGTGCCAGCAGTTTGGCCTCCAGGGACTACTATGGCTACACCTTC	CASSLASRDYYGYTF
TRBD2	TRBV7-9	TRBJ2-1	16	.	TGTGCCAGCAGCTTAAGCCTAGCGGGAACCTACAATGAGCAGTTCTTC	CASSLSLAGTYNEQFF
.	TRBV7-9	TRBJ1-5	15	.	TGTGCCAGCAGCCCCGGGGGTGGGAGCAATCAGCCCCAGCATTTT	CASSPGGGSNQPQHF
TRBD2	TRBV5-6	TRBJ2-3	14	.	TGTGCCAGCAGCGCACTAGCGGGAACTGATACGCAGTATTTT	CASSALAGTDTQYF
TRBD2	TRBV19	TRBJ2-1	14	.	TGTGCCAGTAGTATGACTAGCGGGAGGGCCCCTCAGTTCTTC	CASSMTSGRAPQFF
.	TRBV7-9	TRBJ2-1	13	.	TGTGCCAGCAGCTTAGCCGCGGGAAATGAGCAGTTCTTC	CASSLAAGNEQFF
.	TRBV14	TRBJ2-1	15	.	TGTGCCAGCAGCCAACGGGCAGGGGGGAACAATGAGCAGTTCTTC	CASSQRAGGNNEQFF
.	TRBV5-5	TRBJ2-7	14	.	TGTGCCAGCAGCCATAGGGGCGTCTCCTACGAGCAGTACTTC	CASSHRGVSYEQYF
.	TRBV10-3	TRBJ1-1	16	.	TGTGCCATCAGAGATCGAGCGGGACACATGAACACTGAAGCTTTCTTT	CAIRDRAGHMNTEAFF
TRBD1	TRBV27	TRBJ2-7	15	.	TGTGCCAGCAGTTTAGGGACAGGGCCCACCTACGAGCAGTACTTC	CASSLGTGPTYEQYF
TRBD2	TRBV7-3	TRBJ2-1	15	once	TGTGCCAGCAGCTTAAGACTAGCGGGGCACAATGAGCAGTTCTTC	CASSLRLAGHNEQFF
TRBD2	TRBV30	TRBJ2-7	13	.	TGTGCCTGGAGTGTAGGATCGGGGGGCGAGCAGTACTTC	CAWSVGSGGEQYF
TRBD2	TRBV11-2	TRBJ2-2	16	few	TGTGCCAGCAGCTTAAATCTAGCGGGTGCCACCGGGGAGCTGTTTTTT	CASSLNLAGATGELFF
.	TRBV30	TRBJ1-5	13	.	TGTGCCTGGGGCATAGGGGTTCGACAGCCCCAGCATTTT	CAWGIGVRQPQHF
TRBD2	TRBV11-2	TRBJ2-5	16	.	TGTGCCAGCAGCTTAACCCATAGCGGGAGGAGAGAGACCCAGTACTTC	CASSLTHSGRRETQYF
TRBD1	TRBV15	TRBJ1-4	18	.	TGTGCCACCAGCACCCTTCCCCCGGGACAGGGTCTTAATGAAAAACTGTTTTTT	CATSTLPPGQGLNEKLFF
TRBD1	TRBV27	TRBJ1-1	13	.	TGTGCCAGCAGTTTGGGACAGGGGCGCGGAGCTTTCTTT	CASSLGQGRGAFF
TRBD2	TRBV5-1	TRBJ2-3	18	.	TGCGCCAGCAGCTCCGCTCGGCGACTAGCGGCCGACACAGATACGCAGTATTTT	CASSSARRLAADTDTQYF
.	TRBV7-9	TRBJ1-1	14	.	TGTGCCAGCAGCTTACCGGGGATAAACACTGAAGCTTTCTTT	CASSLPGINTEAFF
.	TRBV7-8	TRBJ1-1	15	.	TGTGCCAGCAGCTTTGCGGGGCAACAGAACACTGAAGCTTTCTTT	CASSFAGQQNTEAFF
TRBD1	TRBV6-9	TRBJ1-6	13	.	TGTCGAAGGGGGACAGGGTTTAATTCACCCCTCCACTTT	CRRGTGFNSPLHF
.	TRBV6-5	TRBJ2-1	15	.	TGTGCCAGCAGTTACGCCCTAACAGGACCGCGAGAGCAGTTCTTC	CASSYALTGPREQFF
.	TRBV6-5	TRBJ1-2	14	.	TGTGCCAGCAGTTCTGGGACATTCAACTATGGCTACACCTTC	CASSSGTFNYGYTF
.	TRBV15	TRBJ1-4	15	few	TGTGCCACCAGCAGAGGGGCGGGCCAAGTGGAAAAACTGTTTTTT	CATSRGAGQVEKLFF
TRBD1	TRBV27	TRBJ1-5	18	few	TGTGCCAGCAGTTTGTTCGGGACAGGGGTATTAGTCAATCAGCCCCAGCATTTT	CASSLFGTGVLVNQPQHF
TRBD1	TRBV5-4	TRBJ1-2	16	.	TGTGCCAGCAGGCCCGGGACAGGGGCCCTCTTTGGTGGCTACACCTTC	CASRPGTGALFGGYTF
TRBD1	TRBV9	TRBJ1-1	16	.	TGTGCCAGCAGCGTATTGACAGGGGAACGAAACACTGAAGCTTTCTTT	CASSVLTGERNTEAFF
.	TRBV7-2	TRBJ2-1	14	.	TGTGCCAGCACACGGTCAATCCCCACCAATGAGCAGTTCTTC	CASTRSIPTNEQFF
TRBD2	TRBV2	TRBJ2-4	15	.	TGTGCCAGCAGTGACCTGCTAGCGGGCGTCGGCATTCAGTACTTC	CASSDLLAGVGIQYF
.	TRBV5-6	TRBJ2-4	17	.	TGTGCCAGCAGCTTGGTTGGACAGCGCCTAGCCAAAAACATTCAGTACTTC	CASSLVGQRLAKNIQYF
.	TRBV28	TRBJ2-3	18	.	TGTGCCAACTCTCCCGGTCCCACCGTTATATCTGACACAGATACGCAGTATTTT	CANSPGPTVISDTDTQYF